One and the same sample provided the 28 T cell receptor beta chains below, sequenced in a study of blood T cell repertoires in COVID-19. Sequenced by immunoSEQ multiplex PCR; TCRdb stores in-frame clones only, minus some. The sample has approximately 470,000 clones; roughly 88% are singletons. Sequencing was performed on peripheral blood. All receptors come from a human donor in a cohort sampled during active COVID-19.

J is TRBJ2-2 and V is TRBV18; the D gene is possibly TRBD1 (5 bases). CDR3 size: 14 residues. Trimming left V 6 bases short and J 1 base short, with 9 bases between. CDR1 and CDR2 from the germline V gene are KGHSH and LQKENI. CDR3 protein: CASSLTGNTGELFF. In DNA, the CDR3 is TGTGCCAGCTCTTTAACAGGGAACACCGGGGAGCTGTTTTTT.

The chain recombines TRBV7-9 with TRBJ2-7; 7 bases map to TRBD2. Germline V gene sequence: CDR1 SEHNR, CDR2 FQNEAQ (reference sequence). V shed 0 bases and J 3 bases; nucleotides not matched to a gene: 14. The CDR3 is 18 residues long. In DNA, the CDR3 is TGTGCCAGCAGCTTAGCCGGGGGTAGCGGGCAGAGGGGCTACGAGCAGTACTTC. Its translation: CASSLAGGSGQRGYEQYF.

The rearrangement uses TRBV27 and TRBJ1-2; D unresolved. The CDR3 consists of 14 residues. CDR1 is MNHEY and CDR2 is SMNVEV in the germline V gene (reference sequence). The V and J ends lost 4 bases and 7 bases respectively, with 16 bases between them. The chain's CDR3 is CASSSNTVAGGYTF. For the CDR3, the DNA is TGTGCCAGCAGTTCCAATACAGTGGCTGGTGGCTACACCTTC.

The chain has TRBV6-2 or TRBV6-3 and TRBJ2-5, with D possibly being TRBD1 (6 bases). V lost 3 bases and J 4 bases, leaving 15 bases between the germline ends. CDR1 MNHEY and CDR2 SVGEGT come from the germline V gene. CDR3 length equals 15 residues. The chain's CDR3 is CASSYSGARGETQYF. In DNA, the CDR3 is TGTGCCAGCAGTTATTCAGGGGCGAGGGGAGAGACCCAGTACTTC.

The chain's CDR3 is CSVGLTGASELFF. The CDR3 DNA follows: TGCAGCGTGGGACTTACAGGGGCGTCGGAACTGTTTTTT. This rearrangement joins TRBV29-1 to TRBJ1-4, with 7 bases identical to TRBD1. The germline gives CDR1 SQVTM, CDR2 ANQGSEA. Unmatched junction bases numbered 13, after V lost 6 bases and J lost 12 bases. CDR3 length: 13 amino acids.

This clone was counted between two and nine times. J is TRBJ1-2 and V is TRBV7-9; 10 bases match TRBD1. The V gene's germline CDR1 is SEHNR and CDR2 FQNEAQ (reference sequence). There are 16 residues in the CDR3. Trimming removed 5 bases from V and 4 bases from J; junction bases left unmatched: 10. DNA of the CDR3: TGTGCCAGCAGCACCGCGACAGGGGGCGCGGGCTATGGCTACACCTTC. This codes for CASSTATGGAGYGYTF.

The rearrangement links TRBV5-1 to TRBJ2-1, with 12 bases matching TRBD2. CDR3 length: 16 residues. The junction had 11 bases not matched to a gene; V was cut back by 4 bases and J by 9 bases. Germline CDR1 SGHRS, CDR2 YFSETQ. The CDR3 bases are TGCGCCAGCAGCGCTACGACTAGCGGGAGCGGAGGTGAGCAGTTCTTC. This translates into CASSATTSGSGGEQFF.

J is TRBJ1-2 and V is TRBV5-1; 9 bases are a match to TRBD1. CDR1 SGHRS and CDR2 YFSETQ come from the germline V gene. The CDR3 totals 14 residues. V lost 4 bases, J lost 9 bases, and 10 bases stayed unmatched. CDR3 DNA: TGCGCCAGCAGCCCAAGGACAGGGGAGGGAAGCTACACCTTC. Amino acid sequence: CASSPRTGEGSYTF.

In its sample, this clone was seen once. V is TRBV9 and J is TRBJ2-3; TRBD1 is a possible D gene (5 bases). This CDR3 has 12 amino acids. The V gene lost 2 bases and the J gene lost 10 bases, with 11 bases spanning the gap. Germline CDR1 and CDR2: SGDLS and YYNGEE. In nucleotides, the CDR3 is TGTGCCAGCAGCGTGTCTGGGGCCCCGCAGTATTTT. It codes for CASSVSGAPQYF.

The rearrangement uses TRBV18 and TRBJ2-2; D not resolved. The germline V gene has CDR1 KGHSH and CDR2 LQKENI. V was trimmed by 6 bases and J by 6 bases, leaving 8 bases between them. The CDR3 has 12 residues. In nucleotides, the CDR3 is TGTGCCAGCTCCTTCTCCGCCGGGGAGCTGTTTTTT. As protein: CASSFSAGELFF. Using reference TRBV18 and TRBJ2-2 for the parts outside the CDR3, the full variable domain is NAGVMQNPRHLVRRRGQEARLRCSPMKGHSHVYWYRQLPEEGLKFMVYLQKENIIDESGMPKERFSAEFPKEGPSILRIQQVVRGDSAAYFCASSFSAGELFFGEGSRLTVL.

Here the CDR3 reads CASSYTGGAGNTIYF. CDR3 bases: TGTGCCAGCAGTTACACAGGGGGAGCAGGAAACACCATATATTTT. This chain links TRBV5-4 with TRBJ1-3; 8 bases fit TRBD1. The V segment lost 5 bases and the J segment 4 bases; nucleotides outside the gene matches: 8. The CDR3 is made up of 15 amino acids. Germline assignment: CDR1 SGHNT and CDR2 YYREEE (reference sequence).

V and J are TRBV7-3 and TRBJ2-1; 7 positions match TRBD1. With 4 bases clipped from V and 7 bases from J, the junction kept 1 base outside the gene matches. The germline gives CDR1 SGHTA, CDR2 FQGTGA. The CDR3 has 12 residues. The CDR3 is CASSSGGNEQFF. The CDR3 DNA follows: TGTGCCAGCAGCTCAGGGGGAAATGAGCAGTTCTTC.

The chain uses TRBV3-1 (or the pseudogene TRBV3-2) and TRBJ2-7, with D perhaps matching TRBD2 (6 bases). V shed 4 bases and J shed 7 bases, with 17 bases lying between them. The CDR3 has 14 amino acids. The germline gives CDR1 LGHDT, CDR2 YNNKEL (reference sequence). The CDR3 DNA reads TGTGCCAGCAGCCTCGGGACTGCGCCTGGGGAGCAGTACTTC. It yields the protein CASSLGTAPGEQYF.

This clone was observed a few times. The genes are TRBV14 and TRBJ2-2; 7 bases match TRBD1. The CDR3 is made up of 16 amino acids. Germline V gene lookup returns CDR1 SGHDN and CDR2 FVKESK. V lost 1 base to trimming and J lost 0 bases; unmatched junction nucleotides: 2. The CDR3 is CASSQVTGANTGELFF. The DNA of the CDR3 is TGTGCCAGCAGCCAAGTTACAGGGGCGAACACCGGGGAGCTGTTTTTT.

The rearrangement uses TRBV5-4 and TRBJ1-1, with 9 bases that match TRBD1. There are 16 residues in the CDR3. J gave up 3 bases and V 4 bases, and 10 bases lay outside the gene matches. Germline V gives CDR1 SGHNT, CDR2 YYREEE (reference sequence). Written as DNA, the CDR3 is TGTGCCAGCAGCCCCATGGACAGGGGACTTGACACTGAAGCTTTCTTT. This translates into CASSPMDRGLDTEAFF.

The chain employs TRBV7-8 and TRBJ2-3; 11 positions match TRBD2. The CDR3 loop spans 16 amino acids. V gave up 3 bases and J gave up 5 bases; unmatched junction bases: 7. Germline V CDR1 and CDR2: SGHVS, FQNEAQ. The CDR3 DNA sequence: TGTGCCAGCAGCTTTAGTACTAGCGGGAGTATAGATACGCAGTATTTT. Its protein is CASSFSTSGSIDTQYF.

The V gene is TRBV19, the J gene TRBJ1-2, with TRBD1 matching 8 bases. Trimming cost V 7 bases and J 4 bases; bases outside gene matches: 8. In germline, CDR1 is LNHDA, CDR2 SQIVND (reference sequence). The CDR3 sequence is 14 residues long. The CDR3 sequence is CASNPDRDLYGYTF. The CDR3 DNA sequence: TGTGCCAGTAATCCGGACAGGGACCTCTATGGCTACACCTTC.

This CDR3 is CASSSRQVSGNTIYF. CDR3 sequence (DNA): TGTGCCAGCAGCTCCCGTCAGGTGTCTGGAAACACCATATATTTT. The chain is built from TRBV7-2 and TRBJ1-3; D remains unclear. Trimming left V 4 bases short and J 1 base short, with 11 bases between. This CDR3 has 15 residues. Germline CDR1 and CDR2: SGHTA and FQGNSA.

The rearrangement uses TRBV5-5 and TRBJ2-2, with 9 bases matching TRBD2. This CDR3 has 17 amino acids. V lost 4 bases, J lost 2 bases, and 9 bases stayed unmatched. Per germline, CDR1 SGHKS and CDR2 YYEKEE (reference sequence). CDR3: CASSPAGREGNTGELFF. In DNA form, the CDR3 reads TGTGCCAGCAGCCCGGCGGGGCGGGAGGGTAACACCGGGGAGCTGTTTTTT.

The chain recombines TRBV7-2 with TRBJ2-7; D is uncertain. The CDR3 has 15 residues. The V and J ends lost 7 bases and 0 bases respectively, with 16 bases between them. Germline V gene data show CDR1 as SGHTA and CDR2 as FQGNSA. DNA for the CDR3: TGTGCCAGCACCCCAAGTGGCGGAAGCTCCTACGAGCAGTACTTC. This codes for CASTPSGGSSYEQYF.

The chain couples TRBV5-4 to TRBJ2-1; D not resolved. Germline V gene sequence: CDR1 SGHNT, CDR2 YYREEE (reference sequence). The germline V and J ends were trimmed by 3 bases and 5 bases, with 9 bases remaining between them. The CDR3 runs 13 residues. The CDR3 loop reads CASSYRRDNEQFF. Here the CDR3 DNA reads TGTGCCAGCAGCTACCGGAGAGACAATGAGCAGTTCTTC.

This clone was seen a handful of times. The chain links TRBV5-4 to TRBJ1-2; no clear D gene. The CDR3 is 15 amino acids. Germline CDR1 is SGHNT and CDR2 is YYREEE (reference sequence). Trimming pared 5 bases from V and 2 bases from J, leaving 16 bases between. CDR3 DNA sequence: TGTGCCAGCAGGGACGCCCGGGGTTGGAACTATGGCTACACCTTC. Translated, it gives CASRDARGWNYGYTF. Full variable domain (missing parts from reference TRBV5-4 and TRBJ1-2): ETGVTQSPTHLIKTRGQQVTLRCSSQSGHNTVSWYQQALGQGPQFIFQYYREEENGRGNFPPRFSGLQFPNYSSELNVNALELDDSALYLCASRDARGWNYGYTFGSGTRLTVV.

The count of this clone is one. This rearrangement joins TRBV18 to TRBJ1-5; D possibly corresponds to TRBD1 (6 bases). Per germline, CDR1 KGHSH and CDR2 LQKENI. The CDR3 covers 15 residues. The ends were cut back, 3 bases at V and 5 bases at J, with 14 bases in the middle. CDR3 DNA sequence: TGTGCCAGCTCACCCGGTGGGGGCCCCGATCAGCCCCAGCATTTT. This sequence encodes CASSPGGGPDQPQHF.

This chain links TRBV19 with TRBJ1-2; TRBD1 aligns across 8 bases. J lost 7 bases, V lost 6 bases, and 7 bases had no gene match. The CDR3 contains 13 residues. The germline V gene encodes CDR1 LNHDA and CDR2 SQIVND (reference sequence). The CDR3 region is CASSIGDRGGYTF. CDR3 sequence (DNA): TGTGCCAGTAGCATCGGAGACAGGGGTGGCTACACCTTC. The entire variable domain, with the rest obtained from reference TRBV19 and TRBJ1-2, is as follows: DGGITQSPKYLFRKEGQNVTLSCEQNLNHDAMYWYRQDPGQGLRLIYYSQIVNDFQKGDIAEGYSVSREKKESFPLTVTSAQKNPTAFYLCASSIGDRGGYTFGSGTRLTVV.

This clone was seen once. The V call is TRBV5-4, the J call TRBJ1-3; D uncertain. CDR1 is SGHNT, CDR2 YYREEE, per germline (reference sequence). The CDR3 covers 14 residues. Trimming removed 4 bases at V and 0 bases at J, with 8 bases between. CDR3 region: CASSHDNSGNTIYF. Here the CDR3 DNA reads TGTGCCAGCAGCCACGACAACTCTGGAAACACCATATATTTT.

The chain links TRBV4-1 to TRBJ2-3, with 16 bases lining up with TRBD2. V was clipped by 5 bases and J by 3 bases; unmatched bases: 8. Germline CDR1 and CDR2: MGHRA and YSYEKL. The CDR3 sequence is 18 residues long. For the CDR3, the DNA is TGCGCCAGCAGCTTGATGGGACTAGCGGGAGGGCGTACAGATACGCAGTATTTT. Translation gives CASSLMGLAGGRTDTQYF.

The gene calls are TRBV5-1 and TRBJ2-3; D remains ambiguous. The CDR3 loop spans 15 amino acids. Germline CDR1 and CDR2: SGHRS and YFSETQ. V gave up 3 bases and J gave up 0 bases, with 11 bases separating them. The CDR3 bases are TGCGCCAGCAGCTCGAGCCTCCCCAGCACAGATACGCAGTATTTT. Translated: CASSSSLPSTDTQYF.

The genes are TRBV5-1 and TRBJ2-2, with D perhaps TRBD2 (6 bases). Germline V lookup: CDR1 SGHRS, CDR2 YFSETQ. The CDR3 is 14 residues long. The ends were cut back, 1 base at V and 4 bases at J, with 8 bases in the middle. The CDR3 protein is CASSLRETTGELFF. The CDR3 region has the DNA TGCGCCAGCAGCTTGCGGGAGACCACCGGGGAGCTGTTTTTT.